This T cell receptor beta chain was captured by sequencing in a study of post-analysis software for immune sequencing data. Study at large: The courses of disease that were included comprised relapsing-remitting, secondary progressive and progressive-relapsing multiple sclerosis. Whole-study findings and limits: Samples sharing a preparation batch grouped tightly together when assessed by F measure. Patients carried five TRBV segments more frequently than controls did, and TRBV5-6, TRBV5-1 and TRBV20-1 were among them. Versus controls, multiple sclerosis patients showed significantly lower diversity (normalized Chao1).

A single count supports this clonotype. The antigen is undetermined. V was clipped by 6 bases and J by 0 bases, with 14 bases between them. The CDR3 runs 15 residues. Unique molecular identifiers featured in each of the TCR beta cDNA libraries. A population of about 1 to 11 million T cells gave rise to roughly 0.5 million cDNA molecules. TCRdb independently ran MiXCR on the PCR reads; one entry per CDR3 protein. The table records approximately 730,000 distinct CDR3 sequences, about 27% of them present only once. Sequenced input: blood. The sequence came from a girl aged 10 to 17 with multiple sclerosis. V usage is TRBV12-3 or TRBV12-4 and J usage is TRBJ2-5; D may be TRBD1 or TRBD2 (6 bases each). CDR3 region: CASRPSGADQETQYF. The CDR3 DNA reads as TGTGCCAGCAGACCGTCGGGGGCGGACCAAGAGACCCAGTACTTC.